This T cell receptor beta chain emerged from a study of T cells in Graves' hyperthyroidism and ophthalmopathy. Background on the study: Peripheral blood was obtained at initial diagnosis, preceding any treatment. Points from the study as a whole: Ophthalmopathy, which appeared later, was predicted by the model a median 6.5 months before onset. Researchers found most expanded thyroid clonotypes above 0.001 in blood as well.

Note on this clonotype: Its antigen is currently unknown.

Amplified regions were TCR beta CDR3 sequences from RNA transcripts. The HTBI primer set served for first-round RT-PCR of the TCR CDR3. TCRdb recomputed calls from the multiplex PCR reads with MiXCR, one row per CDR3 protein. The data hold 450,000 to 550,000 distinct CDR3 sequences, with roughly a quarter observed a single time. The CDR3 is 13 residues long. From germline, CDR1 is MNHNS and CDR2 SASEGT. Trimming pared 6 bases from V and 6 bases from J, leaving 9 bases between. The clonotype originates from a woman in her 30s with Graves' ophthalmopathy. The J gene is TRBJ1-6, the V gene TRBV6-1; D is unclear. Material for sequencing was blood. The CDR3 bases are TGTGCCAGCAGACCCTTGGTTAATTCACCCCTCCACTTT. It translates to CASRPLVNSPLHF.